This T cell receptor beta chain emerged from a study of blood T cell repertoires in COVID-19. This table comes from immunoSEQ multiplex PCR, and its TCRdb copy is limited to in-frame clones, with some not included. The sample comprises approximately 320,000 clones, around nine tenths of which are singletons, and approximately 10% rests with the top ten. V was trimmed by 4 bases and J by 7 bases, leaving 11 bases between them. CDR1 and CDR2 from the germline V gene are SGHDT and YYEEEE. There are 12 residues in the CDR3. This sequence was found in a woman aged 25 to 39 with COVID-19, enrolled during active disease. The V gene is TRBV5-6, the J gene TRBJ1-2; D perhaps matches TRBD1 (6 bases). The specimen sequenced was peripheral blood. The CDR3 loop reads CASSPDRFGYTF. In DNA, the CDR3 is TGTGCCAGCAGCCCCGACAGGTTTGGCTACACCTTC.